This T cell receptor (beta chain) appears in the sequencing data of a study of T cells in women clearing cervical HPV infection. Study summary: Controls gave blood once infection was undetectable; cases at lesion identification. Study-wide points: Richness differences could reflect unmeasured T-cell content per sample. TRBV6-7 relative abundance averaged about 0.1% in cases and 0.15% to 0.2% in controls.

immunoSEQ multiplex PCR used an average of around 1,200 ng genomic DNA. Method: immunoSEQ multiplex PCR; TCRdb's copy keeps in-frame clones and lacks some. Its table lists 20,000 to 25,000 clones. CDR1 and CDR2 (germline): LNHDA, SQIVND (reference sequence). The CDR3 runs 12 residues. V gave up 7 bases and J gave up 6 bases, with 12 bases separating them. Points on this clone: Its antigen is not known. With the read ending 3 residues before the CDR3 end, the germline J gene is used to fill in that end.

The chain combines TRBV19 with TRBJ1-2; D ambiguous. This receptor was taken from a woman between 18 and 70 years old with a cervical HPV16 infection that either progressed to CIN3+ or cleared (not recorded which). Sequenced sample: blood buffy coat. The CDR3 bases that were read are TGTGCCAGTAATTACCTCGGGGATGGC. Amino acid sequence: CASNYLGDG. The full CDR3 protein is CASNYLGDGYTF.